The sequence of this TCR beta chain was determined in a study of response to subunit inactivated influenza vaccine. This CDR3 region has 14 residues. The germline V gene has CDR1 DFQATT and CDR2 SNEGSKA (reference sequence). The V gene end was trimmed by 1 base and the J gene end by 4 bases; junction bases not matched to a gene: 6. This clonotype came up many times. Each CDR3 protein is one row after TCRdb ran MiXCR on the RT-PCR reads. The table lists about 540,000 distinct CDR3 sequences, approximately 22% of them singletons. The same sample was also studied in work on T cells expressing NK-cell markers. That report notes: The cDNA for TCR beta came from 5'RACE template switching with UMIs. From sorted CD3+CD56+NKG2C+, CD3+CD56+NKG2C- and CD3+CD56-NKG2C+ T cells came the TCR beta repertoires. T cells sorted in several experiments were restricted to alpha-beta TCR T cells by an anti-gamma-delta TCR antibody.

This sequence was found in a man aged 50 or older who received an inactivated influenza vaccine. The chain links TRBV20-1 to TRBJ2-7, with TRBD1 matching over 8 bases. Here the sequenced sample was CD4+ T cells sorted from PBMCs, taken approximately 13 days after vaccination. The CDR3 bases are TGCAGTGCTAGAGGAAGGGACAGGTCTTACGAGCAGTACTTC. Protein product: CSARGRDRSYEQYF.